Included here is one T cell receptor beta chain sequence, with context. Its antigen has not been determined. Per-nucleotide qualities are absent, and no much larger clonotype sits a single base away. The CDR3 regions of human TCRbeta chains were analyzed by immunosequencing. On the authors' methods: TCRs in the repertoires were compared against a reference library of SARS-CoV-2-specific TCRs that had been generated with the MIRA antigen-specificity platform. Breadth was defined as the fraction of unique TCRs that were SARS-CoV-2-associated. Depth was defined as the fraction of total T cells that were SARS-CoV-2-associated. Using the MIRA data, each spike-specific TCR was assigned both to the spike region to which the TCR was reactive and to a CD4 or CD8 class. Log10-transformed breadth and depth values were compared by one-way ANOVA with Sidak's multiple comparisons tests. In TCRdb, the immuneACCESS table is reduced to in-frame sequences with V and J assigned. These tables do not hold every clone; where another copy was compared, an unresolved V gene accounts for under half, and the others remain unexplained. V and J calls and clone size are given by that table; D and trimming were obtained from the DNA. The sample has under 150,000 clones on record, more than 70% of them singletons. The ten largest clones add up to around 6% of the sample.

The sample's time point label is to be understood as: about 28 days (+/-7) after the second vaccine dose. AZD1222 recipients whose second dose came at about 4 weeks and those whose second dose came at about 12 weeks were combined into one group, since spike-specific TCR depth and breadth did not differ between the two schedules. Vaccinee samples came from UK trials COV001 and COV002, including a single-blind randomized controlled phase 2/3 trial of AZD1222 (ChAdOx1 nCoV-19) in healthy adults. For TCRbeta chain sequencing, PBMC samples from trial participants were taken at day 0 and at day 28 after the second dose. The CDR3 spans 15 residues, from the cysteine through the phenylalanine. The retained sequence is limited to the CDR3, 45 bases, with the frame set at the first base. Trimming costs V 4 bases and J 4 bases, and their ends lie 14 bases apart. Via the germline V gene, CDR1 is SGHNT and CDR2 YENEEA.

These data come from a study of T cell responses to AZD1222 COVID-19 vaccine (dated by TCRdb to the early 2020s). In terms of the full investigation: A total of more than 230 trial participants underwent TCR sequencing, of whom around 210 had received two doses of AZD1222 and some 25 had received two doses of the MenACWY control vaccine. Enrollment into the trials was organized by age into subgroups of 18-55, 56-69 and 70-plus years, and those subgroups contained roughly 150, 30 and 60 TCR-sequenced participants, respectively.

Paper-wide results and their limitations: Only 5 to 7 AZD1222 recipients were SARS-CoV-2 seropositive at baseline, limiting conclusions about previously exposed vaccinees. The 56-69-year group was small, and its depth increase did not reach significance, likely because of low power. After two AZD1222 doses, both the breadth and the depth of spike-specific TCRs were significantly higher than at day 0 and than in MenACWY recipients. No day 14 peak-response samples were available, so repertoires were characterized only after the peak T cell response. The whole spike protein was spanned by vaccine-associated CD4 TCRs, and dominant responses were seen in regions 160-218 and 743-854. Nearly half of unique spike-specific TCRs reportedly recognized epitopes outside regions mutated in the B.1.351 and B.1.1.7 variants. Participants were mostly white British, with more females than males. The authors suggested clonal diversity may have been underestimated.

This receptor was obtained from an adult who received the AZD1222 COVID-19 vaccine. This sequence uses TRBV11-3 and TRBJ1-5; the D gene cannot be resolved reliably. This sample comprised peripheral blood, obtained 28 days after the second AZD1222 dose. This receptor carries the CDR3 CASSSSRALNQPQHF. The DNA sequence is as follows: TGTGCCAGCAGCTCGTCCCGTGCCTTAAATCAGCCCCAGCATTTT.